These 12 T cell receptor beta chains share one sample of origin, sequenced in a study of T cells in Graves' hyperthyroidism and ophthalmopathy. It was RNA transcripts that yielded the amplified TCR beta CDR3 regions. The HTBI set primed first-round TCR CDR3 RT-PCR. TCRdb itself ran the multiplex PCR reads through MiXCR, one entry per CDR3 protein. This table has a few hundred thousand distinct CDR3 sequences, roughly 18% appearing once. The sequenced material came from blood. These receptors came from a woman aged 45 to 65 with Graves' hyperthyroidism.

With regard to this clonotype: Just one base apart from a much larger clone, this may be a read error. J is TRBJ1-2 and V is TRBV29-1; D might be TRBD1 (6 bases). Germline-derived CDR1 and CDR2 are SQVTM and ANQGSEA. Trimming took off 7 bases at V and 7 bases at J, with 19 bases between the two ends. The CDR3 spans 13 residues. CDR3 region: CSALLDSPFGYTF. CDR3 nucleotide sequence: TGCAGCGCTCTCTTGGACAGCCCCTTTGGCTACACCTTC.

This clonotype was seen many times. The chain joins TRBV7-8 to TRBJ2-1; 8 bases agree with TRBD2. V dropped 5 bases and J dropped 1; count of bases not matched to a gene: 7. Germline assignment: CDR1 SGHVS and CDR2 FQNEAQ. The CDR3 sequence is 16 residues long. DNA of the CDR3: TGTGCCAGCAGCCCCGAGGGGACTAGTTCCTACAATGAGCAGTTCTTC. Encoded protein: CASSPEGTSSYNEQFF.

There are a few counts of this clonotype. The chain employs TRBV3-1 and TRBJ1-3, with unresolved D. The V gene's germline CDR1 is LGHDT and CDR2 YNNKEL (reference sequence). V lost 3 bases to trimming and J lost 7 bases, with 7 bases between them. This CDR3 has 12 amino acids. CDR3 bases: TGTGCCAGCAGCCAGGGCGGGAACACCATATATTTT. As protein: CASSQGGNTIYF.

This clonotype was recorded many times. The V call is TRBV6-5, the J call TRBJ1-1, with D possibly TRBD1 on 6 matching bases. The germline V gene has CDR1 MNHEY and CDR2 SVGAGI. The CDR3 extends over 14 amino acids. Trimming stripped 3 bases from V and 4 bases from J, with 12 bases between. The chain's CDR3 is CASSYAGGRTEAFF. The CDR3 DNA is TGTGCCAGCAGTTATGCGGGGGGGCGCACTGAAGCTTTCTTT.

The rearrangement uses TRBV5-1 and TRBJ1-5; perhaps TRBD1 as D (5 bases). The germline V gene has CDR1 SGHRS and CDR2 YFSETQ. V was shortened by 3 bases and J by 1 base, with 8 bases between the two germline ends. This CDR3 has 14 amino acids. CDR3 in amino acids: CASSSGDSNQPQHF. DNA of the CDR3: TGCGCCAGCAGCTCCGGGGACAGCAATCAGCCCCAGCATTTT.

This clonotype came up many times. This chain connects TRBV14 to TRBJ2-3, with TRBD2 matching 8 bases. The J segment lost 4 bases and the V segment lost 0 bases, leaving 6 bases of the junction unmatched. The CDR3 has 16 amino acids. Germline V gives CDR1 SGHDN, CDR2 FVKESK. The CDR3 loop reads CASSQEGVAGPDTQYF. CDR3 nucleotides: TGTGCCAGCAGCCAAGAGGGAGTAGCGGGACCAGATACGCAGTATTTT.

This clonotype was seen once. The rearrangement uses TRBV28 and TRBJ1-1; tentative D call: TRBD1 (6 bases). Germline V gene sequence: CDR1 MDHEN, CDR2 SYDVKM. The CDR3 totals 15 residues. Trimming took 5 bases from V and 5 from J, leaving 18 bases between them. The DNA for the CDR3 is TGTGCCAGCAGTCGTGACGTATCCGGGACAACTGAAGCTTTCTTT. The encoded protein is CASSRDVSGTTEAFF.

The rearrangement uses TRBV2 and TRBJ2-5, with D unresolved. Trimming took off 5 bases at V and 5 bases at J, with 9 bases between the two ends. The CDR3 totals 12 residues. The germline V gene encodes CDR1 SNHLY and CDR2 FYNNEI. The CDR3 bases are TGTGCCAGCAGTCAGGTTGTGGAGACCCAGTACTTC. Amino acids: CASSQVVETQYF.

V usage is TRBV6-1 and J usage is TRBJ1-4; D is undetermined. This CDR3 region has 16 residues. Deletions cut 1 base from V and 4 bases from J, with 13 bases between. The V gene's germline CDR1 is MNHNS and CDR2 SASEGT. The CDR3 sequence is CASSEVRLGDNEKLFF. CDR3 DNA sequence: TGTGCCAGCAGTGAAGTCCGGCTTGGGGATAATGAAAAACTGTTTTTT.

The table lists this clonotype with a few counts. The chain couples TRBV6-1 to TRBJ2-3; 14 bases line up with TRBD2. The CDR3 extends over 17 amino acids. V was clipped by 5 bases and J by 4 bases; unmatched bases: 8. Per germline, CDR1 MNHNS and CDR2 SASEGT. CDR3 nucleotide sequence: TGTGCCAGCAGTCTTCTCGGACTAGCGGGGGGCCCAGATACGCAGTATTTT. Protein product: CASSLLGLAGGPDTQYF.

V and J are TRBV7-9 and TRBJ2-7; TRBD2 matches 7 bases. Germline V gene data show CDR1 as SEHNR and CDR2 as FQNEAQ (reference sequence). CDR3 length: 14 residues. V was pared by 1 base and J by 4 bases, with 4 bases of the junction left unmatched. The CDR3 protein is CASSLEGLLYEQYF. CDR3 nucleotide sequence: TGTGCCAGCAGCTTAGAGGGACTATTGTACGAGCAGTACTTC.

About this clonotype itself: The conserved closing phenylalanine or tryptophan is absent in this CDR3, likely reflecting a read error. The chain is built from TRBV28 and TRBJ1-2, with D unclear. Germline V gene lookup returns CDR1 MDHEN and CDR2 SYDVKM. V gave up 7 bases and J gave up 2 bases, with 14 bases separating them. The CDR3 spans 14 residues. The CDR3 nucleotides are TGTGCCAGCATGGCATTCAGAAACAACTATGGCTACACCCTC. This translates into CASMAFRNNYGYTL.